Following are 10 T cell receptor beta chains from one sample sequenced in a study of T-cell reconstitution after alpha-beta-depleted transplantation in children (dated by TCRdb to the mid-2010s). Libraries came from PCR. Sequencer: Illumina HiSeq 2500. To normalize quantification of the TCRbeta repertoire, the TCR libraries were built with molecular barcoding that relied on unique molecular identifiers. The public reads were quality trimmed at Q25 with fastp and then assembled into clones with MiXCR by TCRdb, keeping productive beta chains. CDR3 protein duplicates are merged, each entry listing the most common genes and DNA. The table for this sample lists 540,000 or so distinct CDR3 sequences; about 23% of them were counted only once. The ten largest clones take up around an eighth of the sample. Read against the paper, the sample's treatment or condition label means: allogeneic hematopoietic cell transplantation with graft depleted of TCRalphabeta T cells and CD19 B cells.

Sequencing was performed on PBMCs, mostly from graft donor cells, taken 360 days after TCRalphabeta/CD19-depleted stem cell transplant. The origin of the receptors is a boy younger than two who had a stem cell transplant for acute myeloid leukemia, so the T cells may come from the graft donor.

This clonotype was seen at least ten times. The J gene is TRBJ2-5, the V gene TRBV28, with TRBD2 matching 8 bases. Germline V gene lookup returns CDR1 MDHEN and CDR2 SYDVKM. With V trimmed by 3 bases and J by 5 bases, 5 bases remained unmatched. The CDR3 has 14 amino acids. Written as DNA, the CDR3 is TGTGCCAGCAGTTTCGGCGGGGGGCTTGAGACCCAGTACTTC. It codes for CASSFGGGLETQYF. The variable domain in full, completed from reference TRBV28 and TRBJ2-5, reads DVKVTQSSRYLVKRTGEKVFLECVQDMDHENMFWYRQDPGLGLRLIYFSYDVKMKEKGDIPEGYSVSREKKERFSLILESASTNQTSMYLCASSFGGGLETQYFGPGTRLLVL.

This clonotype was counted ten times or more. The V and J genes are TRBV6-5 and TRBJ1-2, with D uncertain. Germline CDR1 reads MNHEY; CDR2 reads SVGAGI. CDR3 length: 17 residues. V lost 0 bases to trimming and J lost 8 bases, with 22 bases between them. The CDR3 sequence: CASSYSITPGMAGGYTF. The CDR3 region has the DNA TGTGCCAGCAGTTACTCGATAACCCCGGGGATGGCCGGAGGCTACACCTTC.

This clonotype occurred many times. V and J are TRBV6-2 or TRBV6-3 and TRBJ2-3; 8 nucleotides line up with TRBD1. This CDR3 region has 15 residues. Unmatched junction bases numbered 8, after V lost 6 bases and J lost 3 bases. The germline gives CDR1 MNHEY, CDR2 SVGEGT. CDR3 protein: CASREAGTGTDTQYF. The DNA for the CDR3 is TGTGCCAGCAGGGAGGCCGGGACAGGAACAGATACGCAGTATTTT.

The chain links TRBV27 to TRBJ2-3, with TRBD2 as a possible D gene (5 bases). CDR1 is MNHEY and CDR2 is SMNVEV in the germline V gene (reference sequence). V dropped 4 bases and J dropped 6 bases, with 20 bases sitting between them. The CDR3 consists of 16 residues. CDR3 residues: CASSSLELVYLDTQYF. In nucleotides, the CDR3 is TGTGCCAGCAGTTCCCTTGAACTAGTCTACCTGGATACGCAGTATTTT.

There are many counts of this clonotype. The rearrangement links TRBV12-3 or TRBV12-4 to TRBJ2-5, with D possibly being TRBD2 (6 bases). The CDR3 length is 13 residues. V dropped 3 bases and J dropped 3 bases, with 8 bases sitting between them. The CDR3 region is CASSFGGEETQYF. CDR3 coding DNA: TGTGCCAGCAGTTTCGGGGGAGAAGAGACCCAGTACTTC.

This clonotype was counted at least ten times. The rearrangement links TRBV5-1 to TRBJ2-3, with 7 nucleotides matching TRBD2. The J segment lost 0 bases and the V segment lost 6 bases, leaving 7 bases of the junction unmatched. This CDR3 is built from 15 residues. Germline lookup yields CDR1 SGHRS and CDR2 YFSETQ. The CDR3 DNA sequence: TGCGCCAGCACCTGGAGCGGGGTTAGCACAGATACGCAGTATTTT. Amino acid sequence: CASTWSGVSTDTQYF.

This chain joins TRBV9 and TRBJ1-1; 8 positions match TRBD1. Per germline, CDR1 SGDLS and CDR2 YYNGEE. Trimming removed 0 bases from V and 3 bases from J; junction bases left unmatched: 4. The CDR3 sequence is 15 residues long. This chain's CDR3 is CASSVEGQAYTEAFF. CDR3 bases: TGTGCCAGCAGCGTAGAGGGACAGGCCTACACTGAAGCTTTCTTT.

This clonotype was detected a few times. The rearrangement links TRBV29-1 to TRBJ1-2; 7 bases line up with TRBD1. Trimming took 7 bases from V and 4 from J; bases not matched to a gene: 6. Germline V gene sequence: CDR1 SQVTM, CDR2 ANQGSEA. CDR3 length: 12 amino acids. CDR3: CSADRDPYGYTF. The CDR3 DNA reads TGCAGCGCCGACAGGGACCCCTATGGCTACACCTTC.

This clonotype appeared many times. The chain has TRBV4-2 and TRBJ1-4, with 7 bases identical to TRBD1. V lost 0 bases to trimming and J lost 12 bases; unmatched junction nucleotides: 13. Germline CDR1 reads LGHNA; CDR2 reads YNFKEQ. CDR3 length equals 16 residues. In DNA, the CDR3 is TGTGCCAGCAGCCAAGATGGGGGACAGTTCCGAAACGAACTGTTTTTT. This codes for CASSQDGGQFRNELFF.

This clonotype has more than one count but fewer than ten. The CDR3 is CSATPGRFRYEQYV. DNA of the CDR3: TGCAGTGCCACCCCGGGCAGATTCCGTTACGAGCAGTACGTC. The chain joins TRBV20-1 to TRBJ2-7; no firm D call. This CDR3 is built from 14 residues. Germline loops: CDR1 DFQATT, CDR2 SNEGSKA (reference sequence). The V gene lost 6 bases and the J gene lost 4 bases, with 19 bases spanning the gap.